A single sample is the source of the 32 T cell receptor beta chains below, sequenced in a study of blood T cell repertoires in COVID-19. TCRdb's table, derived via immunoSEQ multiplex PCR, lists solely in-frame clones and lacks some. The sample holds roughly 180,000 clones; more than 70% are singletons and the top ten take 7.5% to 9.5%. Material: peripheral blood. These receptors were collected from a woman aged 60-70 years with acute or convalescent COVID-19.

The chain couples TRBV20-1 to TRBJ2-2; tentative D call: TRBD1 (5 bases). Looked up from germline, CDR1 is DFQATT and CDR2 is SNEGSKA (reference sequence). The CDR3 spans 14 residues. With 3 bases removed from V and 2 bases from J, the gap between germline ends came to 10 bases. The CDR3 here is CSASQGVNTGELFF. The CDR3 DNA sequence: TGCAGTGCTAGTCAAGGGGTTAACACCGGGGAGCTGTTTTTT.

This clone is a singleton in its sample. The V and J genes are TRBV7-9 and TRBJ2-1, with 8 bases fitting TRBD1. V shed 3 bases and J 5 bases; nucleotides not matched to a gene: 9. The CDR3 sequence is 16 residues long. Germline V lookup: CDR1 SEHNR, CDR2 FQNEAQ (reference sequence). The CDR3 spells CASSFDQGAWDNEQFF. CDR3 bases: TGTGCCAGCAGCTTCGATCAGGGGGCGTGGGACAATGAGCAGTTCTTC. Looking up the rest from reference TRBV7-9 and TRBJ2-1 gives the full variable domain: DTGVSQNPRHKITKRGQNVTFRCDPISEHNRLYWYRQTLGQGPEFLTYFQNEAQLEKSRLLSDRFSAERPKGSFSTLEIQRTEQGDSAMYLCASSFDQGAWDNEQFFGPGTRLTVL.

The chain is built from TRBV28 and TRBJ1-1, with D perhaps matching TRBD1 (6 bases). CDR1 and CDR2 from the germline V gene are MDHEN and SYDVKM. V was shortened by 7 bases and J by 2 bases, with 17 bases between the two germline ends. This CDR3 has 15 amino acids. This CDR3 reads CASTTGYPLNTEAFF. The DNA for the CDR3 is TGTGCCAGCACTACAGGGTATCCGTTAAACACTGAAGCTTTCTTT. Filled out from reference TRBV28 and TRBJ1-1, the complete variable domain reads DVKVTQSSRYLVKRTGEKVFLECVQDMDHENMFWYRQDPGLGLRLIYFSYDVKMKEKGDIPEGYSVSREKKERFSLILESASTNQTSMYLCASTTGYPLNTEAFFGQGTRLTVV.

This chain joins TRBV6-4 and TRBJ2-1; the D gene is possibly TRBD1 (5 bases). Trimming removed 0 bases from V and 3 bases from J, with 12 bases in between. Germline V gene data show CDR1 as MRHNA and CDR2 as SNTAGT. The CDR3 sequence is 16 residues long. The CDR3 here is CASSDSGAWDYNEQFF. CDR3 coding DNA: TGTGCCAGCAGTGACTCTGGGGCCTGGGACTACAATGAGCAGTTCTTC.

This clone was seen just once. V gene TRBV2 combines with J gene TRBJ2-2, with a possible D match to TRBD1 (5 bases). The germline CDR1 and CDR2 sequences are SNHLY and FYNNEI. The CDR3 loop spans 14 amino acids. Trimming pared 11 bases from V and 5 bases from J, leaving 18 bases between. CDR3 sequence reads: CAQRGYGDTGELFF. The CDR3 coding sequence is TGTGCCCAAAGGGGTTATGGTGATACCGGGGAGCTGTTTTTT.

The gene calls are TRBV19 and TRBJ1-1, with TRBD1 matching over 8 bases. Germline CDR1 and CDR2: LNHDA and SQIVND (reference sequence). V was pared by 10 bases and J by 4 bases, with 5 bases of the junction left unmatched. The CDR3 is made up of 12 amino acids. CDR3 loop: CATTDRVTEAFF. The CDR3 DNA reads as TGTGCCACTACGGACAGGGTCACTGAAGCTTTCTTT.

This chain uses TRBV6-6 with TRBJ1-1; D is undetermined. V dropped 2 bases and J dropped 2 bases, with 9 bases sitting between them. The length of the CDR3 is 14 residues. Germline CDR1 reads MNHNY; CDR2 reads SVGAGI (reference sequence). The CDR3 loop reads CASSYEGGNTEAFF. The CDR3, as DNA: TGTGCCAGCAGTTACGAGGGAGGCAACACTGAAGCTTTCTTT.

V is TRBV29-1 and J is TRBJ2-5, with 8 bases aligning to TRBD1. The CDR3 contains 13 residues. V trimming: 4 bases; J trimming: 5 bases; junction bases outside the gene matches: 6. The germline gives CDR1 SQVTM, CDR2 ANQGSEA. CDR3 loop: CSVVGTGGETQYF. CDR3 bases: TGCAGCGTTGTGGGGACAGGAGGGGAGACCCAGTACTTC.

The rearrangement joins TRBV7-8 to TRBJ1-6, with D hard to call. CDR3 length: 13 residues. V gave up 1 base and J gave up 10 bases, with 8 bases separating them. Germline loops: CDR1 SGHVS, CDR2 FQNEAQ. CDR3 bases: TGTGCCAGCAGCTTAGATCTAAACTCACCCCTCCACTTT. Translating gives CASSLDLNSPLHF.

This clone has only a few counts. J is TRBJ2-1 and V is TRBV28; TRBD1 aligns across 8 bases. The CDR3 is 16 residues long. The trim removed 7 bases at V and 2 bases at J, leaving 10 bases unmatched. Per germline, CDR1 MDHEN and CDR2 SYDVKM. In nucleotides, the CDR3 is TGTGCCAGCAACTCCTATCAGGGGGCGGCCTACAATGAGCAGTTCTTC. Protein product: CASNSYQGAAYNEQFF.

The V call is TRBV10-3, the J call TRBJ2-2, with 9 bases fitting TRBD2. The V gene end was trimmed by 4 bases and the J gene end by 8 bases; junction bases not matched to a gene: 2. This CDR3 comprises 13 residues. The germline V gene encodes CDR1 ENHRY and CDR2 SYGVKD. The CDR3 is CAISGLAGGELFF. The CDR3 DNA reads TGTGCCATCAGTGGGCTAGCGGGAGGGGAGCTGTTTTTT.

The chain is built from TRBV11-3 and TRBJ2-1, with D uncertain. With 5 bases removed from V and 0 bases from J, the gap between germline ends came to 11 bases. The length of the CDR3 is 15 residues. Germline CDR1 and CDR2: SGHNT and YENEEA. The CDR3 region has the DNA TGTGCCAGCAGCCTGGCTTGGAGCTCCTACAATGAGCAGTTCTTC. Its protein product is CASSLAWSSYNEQFF. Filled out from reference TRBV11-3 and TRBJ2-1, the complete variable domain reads EAGVVQSPRYKIIEKKQPVAFWCNPISGHNTLYWYLQNLGQGPELLIRYENEEAVDDSQLPKDRFSAERLKGVDSTLKIQPAELGDSAVYLCASSLAWSSYNEQFFGPGTRLTVL.

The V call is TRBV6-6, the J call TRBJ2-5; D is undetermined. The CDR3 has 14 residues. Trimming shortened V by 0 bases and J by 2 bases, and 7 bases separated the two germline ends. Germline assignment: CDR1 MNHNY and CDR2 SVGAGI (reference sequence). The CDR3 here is CASSYSPQQETQYF. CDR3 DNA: TGTGCCAGCAGTTACTCTCCGCAGCAAGAGACCCAGTACTTC.

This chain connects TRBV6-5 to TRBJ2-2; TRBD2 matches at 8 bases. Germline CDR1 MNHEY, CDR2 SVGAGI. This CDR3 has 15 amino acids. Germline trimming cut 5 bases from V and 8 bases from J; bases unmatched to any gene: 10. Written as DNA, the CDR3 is TGTGCCAGCAGTAACAGCGGGAGCGGAAAGGGGGAGCTGTTTTTT. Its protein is CASSNSGSGKGELFF.

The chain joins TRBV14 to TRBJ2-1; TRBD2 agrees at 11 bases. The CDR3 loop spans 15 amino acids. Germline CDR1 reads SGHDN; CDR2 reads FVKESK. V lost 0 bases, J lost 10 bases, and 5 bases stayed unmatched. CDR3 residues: CASSQELAGVGEQFF. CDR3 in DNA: TGTGCCAGCAGCCAAGAACTAGCGGGAGTTGGAGAGCAGTTCTTC.

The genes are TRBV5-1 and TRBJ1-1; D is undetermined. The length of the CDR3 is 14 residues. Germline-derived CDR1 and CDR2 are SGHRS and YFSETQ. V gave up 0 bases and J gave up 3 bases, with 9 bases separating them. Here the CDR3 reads CASSLGRADTEAFF. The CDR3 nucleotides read TGCGCCAGCAGCTTGGGGAGGGCAGACACTGAAGCTTTCTTT.

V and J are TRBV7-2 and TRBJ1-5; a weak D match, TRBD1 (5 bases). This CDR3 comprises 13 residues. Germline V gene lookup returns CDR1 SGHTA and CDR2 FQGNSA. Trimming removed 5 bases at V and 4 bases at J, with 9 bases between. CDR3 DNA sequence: TGTGCCAGCAGCGACTCAGGGAATCAGCCCCAGCATTTT. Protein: CASSDSGNQPQHF.

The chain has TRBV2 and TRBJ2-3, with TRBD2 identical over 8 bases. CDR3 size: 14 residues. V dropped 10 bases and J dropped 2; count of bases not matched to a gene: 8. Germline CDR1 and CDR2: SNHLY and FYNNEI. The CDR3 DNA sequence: TGTGCCATGCCGGGACTAGTAGTCACAGATACGCAGTATTTT. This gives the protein CAMPGLVVTDTQYF.

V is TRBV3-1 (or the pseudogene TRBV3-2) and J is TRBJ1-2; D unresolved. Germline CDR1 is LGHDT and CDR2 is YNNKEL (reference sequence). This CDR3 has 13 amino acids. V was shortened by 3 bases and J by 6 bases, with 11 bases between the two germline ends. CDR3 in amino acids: CASSHGFGDGYTF. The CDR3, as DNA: TGTGCCAGCAGCCACGGTTTCGGAGATGGCTACACCTTC.

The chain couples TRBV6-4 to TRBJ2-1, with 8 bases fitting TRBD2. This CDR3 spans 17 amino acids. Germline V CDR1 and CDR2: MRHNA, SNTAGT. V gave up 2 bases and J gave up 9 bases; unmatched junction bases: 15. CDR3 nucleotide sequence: TGTGCCAGCAGTGACCTTCCAGCGGGAGTGGGCCACTCTGAGCAGTTCTTC. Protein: CASSDLPAGVGHSEQFF.

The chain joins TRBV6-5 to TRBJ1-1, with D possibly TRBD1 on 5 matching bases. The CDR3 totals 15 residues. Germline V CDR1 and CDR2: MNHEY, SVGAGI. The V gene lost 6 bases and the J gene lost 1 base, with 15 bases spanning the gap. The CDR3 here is CASRKDTISNTEAFF. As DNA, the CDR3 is TGTGCCAGCAGAAAGGACACGATCTCGAACACTGAAGCTTTCTTT.

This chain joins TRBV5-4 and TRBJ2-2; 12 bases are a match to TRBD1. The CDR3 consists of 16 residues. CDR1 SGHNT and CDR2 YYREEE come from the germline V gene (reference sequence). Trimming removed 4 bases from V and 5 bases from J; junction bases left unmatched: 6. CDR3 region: CASSPRDRGPTGELFF. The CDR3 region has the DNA TGTGCCAGCAGCCCGCGGGACAGGGGGCCGACCGGGGAGCTGTTTTTT. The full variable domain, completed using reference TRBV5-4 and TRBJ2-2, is ETGVTQSPTHLIKTRGQQVTLRCSSQSGHNTVSWYQQALGQGPQFIFQYYREEENGRGNFPPRFSGLQFPNYSSELNVNALELDDSALYLCASSPRDRGPTGELFFGEGSRLTVL.

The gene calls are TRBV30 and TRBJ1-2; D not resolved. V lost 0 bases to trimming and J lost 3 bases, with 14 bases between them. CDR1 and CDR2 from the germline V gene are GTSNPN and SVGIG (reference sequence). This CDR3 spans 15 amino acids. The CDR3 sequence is CAWSVGGGGYYGYTF. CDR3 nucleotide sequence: TGTGCCTGGAGTGTTGGTGGCGGAGGGTACTATGGCTACACCTTC.

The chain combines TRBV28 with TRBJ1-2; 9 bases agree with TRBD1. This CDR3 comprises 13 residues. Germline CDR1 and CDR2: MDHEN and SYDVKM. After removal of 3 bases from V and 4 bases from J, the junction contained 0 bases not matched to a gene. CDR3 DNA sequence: TGTGCCAGCAGTTTGACAGGGGGCTATGGCTACACCTTC. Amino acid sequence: CASSLTGGYGYTF.

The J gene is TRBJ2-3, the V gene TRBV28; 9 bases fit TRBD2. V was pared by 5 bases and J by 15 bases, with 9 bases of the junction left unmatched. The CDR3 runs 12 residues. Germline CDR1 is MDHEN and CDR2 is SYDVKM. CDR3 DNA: TGTGCCAGCAGTCCCCTAGCGGGAATTCAATATTTT. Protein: CASSPLAGIQYF.

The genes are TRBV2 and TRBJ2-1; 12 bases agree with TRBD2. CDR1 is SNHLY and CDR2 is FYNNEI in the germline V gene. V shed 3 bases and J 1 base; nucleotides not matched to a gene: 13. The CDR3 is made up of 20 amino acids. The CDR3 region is CASSDSTAWTSGTSYNEQFF. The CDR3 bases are TGTGCCAGCAGTGATTCAACAGCTTGGACTAGCGGGACTTCCTACAATGAGCAGTTCTTC.

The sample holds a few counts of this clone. DNA for the CDR3: TGTGCCAGCAGTGAAAGGGGGTATGGCTACACCTTC. Translated: CASSERGYGYTF. The chain couples TRBV6-1 to TRBJ1-2; a possible D gene is TRBD1 (6 bases). V lost 2 bases to trimming and J lost 5 bases, with 6 bases between them. The CDR3 is 12 amino acids. Germline V CDR1 and CDR2: MNHNS, SASEGT.

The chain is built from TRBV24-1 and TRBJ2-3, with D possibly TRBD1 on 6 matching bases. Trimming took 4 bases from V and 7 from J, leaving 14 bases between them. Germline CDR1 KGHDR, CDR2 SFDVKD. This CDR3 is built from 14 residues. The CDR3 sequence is CATSDGATGNTQYF. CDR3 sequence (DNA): TGTGCCACCAGTGACGGAGCTACAGGGAATACGCAGTATTTT.

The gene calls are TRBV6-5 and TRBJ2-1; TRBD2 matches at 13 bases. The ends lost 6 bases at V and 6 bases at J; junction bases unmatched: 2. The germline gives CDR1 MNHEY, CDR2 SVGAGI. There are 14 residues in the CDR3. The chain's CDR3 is CASRGLAGANEQFF. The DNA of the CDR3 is TGTGCCAGCAGAGGACTAGCGGGAGCCAATGAGCAGTTCTTC.

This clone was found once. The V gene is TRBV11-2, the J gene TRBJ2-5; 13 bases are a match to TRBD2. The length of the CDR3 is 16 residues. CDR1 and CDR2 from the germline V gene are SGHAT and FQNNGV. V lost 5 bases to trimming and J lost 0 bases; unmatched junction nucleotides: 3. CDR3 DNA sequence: TGTGCCAGCAGCCAAGGACTAGCGGGGGACCAAGAGACCCAGTACTTC. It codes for CASSQGLAGDQETQYF.

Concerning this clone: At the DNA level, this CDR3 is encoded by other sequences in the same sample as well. The CDR3 loop reads CASSLTASGSYNEQFF. The CDR3 DNA follows: TGTGCCAGCAGCTTAACAGCCAGCGGGAGCTACAATGAGCAGTTCTTC. The rearrangement links TRBV7-3 to TRBJ2-1; 8 bases align to TRBD2. After removal of 0 bases from V and 3 bases from J, the junction contained 4 bases not matched to a gene. Looked up from germline, CDR1 is SGHTA and CDR2 is FQGTGA. The CDR3 has 16 residues.

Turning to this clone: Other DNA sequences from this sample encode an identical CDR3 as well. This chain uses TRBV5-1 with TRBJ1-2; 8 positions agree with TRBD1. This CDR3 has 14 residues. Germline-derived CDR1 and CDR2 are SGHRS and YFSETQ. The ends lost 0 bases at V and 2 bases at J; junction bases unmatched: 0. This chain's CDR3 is CASSLDRGNYGYTF. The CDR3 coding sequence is TGCGCCAGCAGCTTGGACAGGGGGAACTATGGCTACACCTTC.